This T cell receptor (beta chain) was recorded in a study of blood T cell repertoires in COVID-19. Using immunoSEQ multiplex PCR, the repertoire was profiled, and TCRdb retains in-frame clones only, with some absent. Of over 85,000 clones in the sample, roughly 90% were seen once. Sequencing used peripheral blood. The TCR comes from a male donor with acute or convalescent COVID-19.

The chain's CDR3 is CASSLVGGRGKEDTQYF. The CDR3 coding sequence is TGCGCCAGCAGCTTGGTAGGCGGCAGGGGGAAGGAAGATACGCAGTATTTT. V and J are TRBV5-1 and TRBJ2-3, with 7 bases matching TRBD1. This CDR3 is built from 17 residues. V dropped 0 bases and J dropped 5; count of bases not matched to a gene: 12. Germline V lookup: CDR1 SGHRS, CDR2 YFSETQ. The whole variable domain, remainder taken from reference TRBV5-1 and TRBJ2-3, is KAGVTQTPRYLIKTRGQQVTLSCSPISGHRSVSWYQQTPGQGLQFLFEYFSETQRNKGNFPGRFSGRQFSNSRSEMNVSTLELGDSALYLCASSLVGGRGKEDTQYFGPGTRLTVL.